The clone carrying this T cell receptor (beta chain) was observed a single time. This CDR3 region has 14 residues. V lost 3 bases and J lost 2, with 10 bases in between. The germline V gene encodes CDR1 LNHDA and CDR2 SQIVND (reference sequence). This entry comes from a study of blood T cell repertoires in COVID-19. Study-wide background: The origin of the acute and convalescent COVID-19 samples was the United States, Italy and Spain. PBMCs, B-cell-depleted T cells, or T cells were the source of the cDNA or gDNA that made up the material.

Per the study methods: Researchers report that nucleated cell counts were estimated from reference gene primer amplification. Using immunoSEQ multiplex PCR, the repertoire was profiled, and TCRdb retains in-frame clones only, with some absent. V, J and clone size were drawn from that table, and D and trimming were deduced from the DNA. The sample carries some 100,000 clones, roughly four fifths recorded once. The sequenced sample consisted of peripheral blood. The V call is TRBV19, the J call TRBJ1-2, with D maybe TRBD1 (6 bases). This clonotype was sampled from a man aged 45-60 years with acute or convalescent COVID-19. For the CDR3, the DNA is TGTGCCAGTAGTATCAGGGGAAAGAACTATGGCTACACCTTC. It is translated as CASSIRGKNYGYTF.